These 18 T cell receptor beta chains came from one sample sequenced in a study of blood T cell repertoires in COVID-19. Assay used: immunoSEQ multiplex PCR; TCRdb lists only in-frame clones, some missing. This table has roughly 330,000 clones, 80% to 90% appearing once. Sequenced material: PBMCs or T cells enriched from blood (not recorded which). The source is a man aged 25-45 years who had recovered from COVID-19.

J is TRBJ2-5 and V is TRBV18; D gene ambiguous. The CDR3 has 13 amino acids. Trimming stripped 7 bases from V and 3 bases from J, with 12 bases between. Germline V gene lookup returns CDR1 KGHSH and CDR2 LQKENI. The CDR3 region has the DNA TGTGCCAGCTGTACACCCATGAAAGAGACCCAGTACTTC. Protein product: CASCTPMKETQYF.

This chain links TRBV19 with TRBJ2-1, with 11 bases matching TRBD2. The CDR3 covers 18 residues. Losses at the gene ends were 5 bases for V and 1 base for J; bases not matched to a gene: 10. Germline CDR1 LNHDA, CDR2 SQIVND (reference sequence). CDR3 region: CASSGRGLAGGSYNEQFF. CDR3 DNA sequence: TGTGCCAGTAGTGGCAGAGGGCTAGCGGGGGGTTCCTACAATGAGCAGTTCTTC.

This chain joins TRBV2 and TRBJ1-4; 7 bases are a match to TRBD1. The CDR3 is 16 residues long. J lost 0 bases, V lost 6 bases, and 7 bases had no gene match. Per germline, CDR1 SNHLY and CDR2 FYNNEI. CDR3 loop: CASSKDTGATNEKLFF. The CDR3 DNA reads TGTGCCAGCAGCAAGGACACAGGGGCAACTAATGAAAAACTGTTTTTT.

The CDR3 DNA reads TGTGCCAGCAGCTTAGTTAGCATCAATGAGCAGTTCTTC. Its translation: CASSLVSINEQFF. The gene calls are TRBV7-8 and TRBJ2-1; no firm D call. CDR3 size: 13 residues. V was pared by 1 base and J by 6 bases, with 7 bases between. Germline assignment: CDR1 SGHVS and CDR2 FQNEAQ.

The chain employs TRBV7-9 and TRBJ1-1; D might be TRBD1 (5 bases). Germline values: CDR1 SEHNR, CDR2 FQNEAQ (reference sequence). V was trimmed by 5 bases and J by 0 bases, leaving 19 bases between them. CDR3 size: 17 residues. The CDR3 is CASSPRTRKLMNTEAFF. CDR3 coding DNA: TGTGCCAGCAGCCCTAGGACACGCAAACTCATGAACACTGAAGCTTTCTTT. The variable domain in full, with the rest retrieved from reference TRBV7-9 and TRBJ1-1, is DTGVSQNPRHKITKRGQNVTFRCDPISEHNRLYWYRQTLGQGPEFLTYFQNEAQLEKSRLLSDRFSAERPKGSFSTLEIQRTEQGDSAMYLCASSPRTRKLMNTEAFFGQGTRLTVV.

The chain couples TRBV21-1 to TRBJ1-3; the table's D gene call, TRBD1, was not cross checked with the DNA. TRBV21-1 is an annotated pseudogene. The CDR3 length is 16 residues. This CDR3 reads CASSPRQGDSGNTIYF. Written as DNA, the CDR3 is TGTGCCAGCAGCCCCCGACAGGGAGACTCTGGAAACACCATATATTTT.

This chain connects TRBV5-1 to TRBJ2-3; possible D gene TRBD2, 6 bases. The germline V gene has CDR1 SGHRS and CDR2 YFSETQ. CDR3 length: 16 residues. Trimming cost V 4 bases and J 2 bases, with 17 bases left between them. This CDR3 reads CASSGGTDGYTDTQYF. DNA for the CDR3: TGCGCCAGCAGCGGGGGGACTGACGGGTACACAGATACGCAGTATTTT.

The V gene is TRBV6-5, the J gene TRBJ1-3, with a weak D call TRBD1 (5 bases). The CDR3 contains 15 residues. Trimming removed 2 bases at V and 2 bases at J, with 10 bases between. The germline V gene has CDR1 MNHEY and CDR2 SVGAGI. Here the CDR3 DNA reads TGTGCCAGCAGTTACCTCCAGGGCACTGGAAACACCATATATTTT. It is translated as CASSYLQGTGNTIYF.

The rearrangement joins TRBV5-1 to TRBJ1-1, with a tentative D call TRBD1 (6 bases). V shed 2 bases and J shed 0 bases, with 11 bases lying between them. The length of the CDR3 is 15 residues. In germline, CDR1 is SGHRS, CDR2 YFSETQ. This chain's CDR3 is CASSFGQLMNTEAFF. The CDR3, as DNA: TGCGCCAGCAGCTTCGGACAGTTGATGAACACTGAAGCTTTCTTT.

V gene TRBV28 combines with J gene TRBJ1-1, with D tentatively TRBD1 (6 bases). Trimming left V 6 bases short and J 1 base short, with 9 bases between. This CDR3 is built from 13 residues. CDR1 is MDHEN, CDR2 SYDVKM, per germline. CDR3 coding DNA: TGTGCCAGCAGAGACAGGCAGAACACTGAAGCTTTCTTT. Translated, it gives CASRDRQNTEAFF.

The chain employs TRBV28 and TRBJ1-3, with D possibly TRBD1 on 5 matching bases. Per germline, CDR1 MDHEN and CDR2 SYDVKM. With 4 bases removed from V and 0 bases from J, the gap between germline ends came to 10 bases. The CDR3 consists of 15 residues. The CDR3 region has the DNA TGTGCCAGCAGTTATGCAGGACACTCTGGAAACACCATATATTTT. Encoded protein: CASSYAGHSGNTIYF.

This chain joins TRBV20-1 and TRBJ2-7; D gene unclear. Germline V lookup: CDR1 DFQATT, CDR2 SNEGSKA (reference sequence). Trimming stripped 3 bases from V and 2 bases from J, with 11 bases between. The CDR3 is 13 residues long. The CDR3 protein is CSASGPLTYEQYF. CDR3 in DNA: TGCAGTGCTAGTGGTCCGCTAACCTACGAGCAGTACTTC.

The genes are TRBV5-1 and TRBJ2-7; 9 bases are a match to TRBD2. The CDR3 contains 18 residues. V lost 3 bases and J lost 6; bases outside the gene matches: 19. From germline, CDR1 is SGHRS and CDR2 YFSETQ. CDR3 protein: CASSSGTSRPFDLSEQYF. The CDR3 region has the DNA TGCGCCAGCAGCTCCGGGACTAGCAGACCCTTCGACCTCTCCGAGCAGTACTTC.

The chain combines TRBV9 with TRBJ1-2; no definite D call. Per the germline V gene, CDR1 is SGDLS and CDR2 is YYNGEE. This CDR3 is built from 14 residues. V was clipped by 0 bases and J by 4 bases, with 10 bases between them. Here the CDR3 reads CASSVALASYGYTF. CDR3 nucleotides: TGTGCCAGCAGCGTAGCGTTGGCCTCCTATGGCTACACCTTC.

The V and J genes are TRBV5-4 and TRBJ1-2; TRBD1 agrees at 8 bases. The CDR3 sequence is 14 residues long. The germline CDR1 and CDR2 sequences are SGHNT and YYREEE (reference sequence). V lost 0 bases and J lost 2; bases outside the gene matches: 0. The CDR3 region has the DNA TGTGCCAGCAGCTTGGGGACAGGGAACTATGGCTACACCTTC. Protein sequence: CASSLGTGNYGYTF.

J is TRBJ1-6 and V is TRBV10-3, with a weak D call TRBD1 (5 bases). V was pared by 2 bases and J by 9 bases, with 11 bases between. The CDR3 loop spans 14 amino acids. Germline loops: CDR1 ENHRY, CDR2 SYGVKD. The CDR3 coding sequence is TGTGCCATCAGTGAGGGGGCCGTGGGTTCACCCCTCCACTTT. It codes for CAISEGAVGSPLHF.

This rearrangement joins TRBV30 to TRBJ1-5, with 7 bases lining up with TRBD1. This CDR3 spans 15 amino acids. Trimming removed 5 bases from V and 0 bases from J; junction bases left unmatched: 7. Per the germline V gene, CDR1 is GTSNPN and CDR2 is SVGIG (reference sequence). This chain's CDR3 is CAWARDSYSNQPQHF. The CDR3 DNA is TGTGCCTGGGCCCGGGACAGCTATAGCAATCAGCCCCAGCATTTT.

This rearrangement joins TRBV2 to TRBJ1-1; weak D call: TRBD1 (6 bases). The length of the CDR3 is 15 residues. Germline V gene sequence: CDR1 SNHLY, CDR2 FYNNEI. Trimming left V 4 bases short and J 4 bases short, with 16 bases between. CDR3 nucleotide sequence: TGTGCCAGCAGTGTACAAAGGGGGAGAGGCACTGAAGCTTTCTTT. Encoded protein: CASSVQRGRGTEAFF.